This TCR beta chain is from a study of blood T cells in healthy people across ages. Next came a second PCR, run for roughly 7 to 12 cycles, which used a sample-barcoded 5' primer along with a J-beta primer mix. TCRdb independently ran MiXCR on the 5' RACE reads; one entry per CDR3 protein. The sample carries some 1.5 million distinct CDR3 sequences, 28% recorded once. Caucasian, healthy and from Russia, the donors were aged between 6 and 90. Staff drew roughly 10 milliliters of peripheral blood from each donor. With regard to this clonotype: Its antigen is not known.

The CDR3 totals 12 residues. Germline CDR1 reads DFQATT; CDR2 reads SNEGSKA (reference sequence). Whole-study findings and limits: Per million T cells, the diversity of TCR beta decreased roughly linearly as age advanced.

The chain uses TRBV20-1 and TRBJ1-1, with a weak D call TRBD1 (6 bases). The source material was blood. This sequence originates from a woman aged 25 to 39 in good health. As DNA, the CDR3 is TGCAGACCGGACAGACTGAACACTGAAGCTTTCTTT. Residues: CRPDRLNTEAFF.